Below are 20 T cell receptor beta chains sequenced from a single sample in a study of blood T cell repertoires in COVID-19. Sequenced by immunoSEQ multiplex PCR; TCRdb stores in-frame clones only, minus some. The table shows 99,000 or so clones, with about 76% occurring only once. Sequencing input: peripheral blood. Receptors were obtained from an elderly man with acute or convalescent COVID-19.

The V and J genes are TRBV7-9 and TRBJ2-5, with 8 bases that match TRBD1. The germline CDR1 and CDR2 sequences are SEHNR and FQNEAQ (reference sequence). This CDR3 region has 13 residues. Losses at the gene ends were 0 bases for V and 7 bases for J; bases not matched to a gene: 1. Written as DNA, the CDR3 is TGTGCCAGCAGCTTAGCACAGGGGGGGACCCAGTACTTC. Encoded protein: CASSLAQGGTQYF.

In this sample, this clone turned up once. The chain couples TRBV28 to TRBJ1-2; the match to TRBD1 covers 12 bases. Germline V gene sequence: CDR1 MDHEN, CDR2 SYDVKM. The CDR3 is made up of 17 amino acids. The J segment lost 4 bases and the V segment lost 5 bases, leaving 11 bases of the junction unmatched. The CDR3 coding sequence is TGTGCCAGCAGTATAATAAGGGGGGACAGGGGGCGCTATGGCTACACCTTC. It specifies CASSIIRGDRGRYGYTF.

The chain is built from TRBV12-3 or TRBV12-4 and TRBJ1-4; a possible D gene is TRBD1 (6 bases). The V end lost 5 bases, the J end lost 5 bases, and 6 bases lay between the germline ends. The CDR3 is 12 amino acids. The DNA for the CDR3 is TGTGCCAGCAGTAGGGGGAATGAAAAACTGTTTTTT. It is translated as CASSRGNEKLFF.

The chain recombines TRBV7-2 with TRBJ1-2; D unclear. With 3 bases removed from V and 4 bases from J, the gap between germline ends came to 12 bases. Germline-derived CDR1 and CDR2 are SGHTA and FQGNSA. The CDR3 loop spans 14 amino acids. CDR3 amino acids: CASSLGSSSYGYTF. The CDR3 bases are TGTGCCAGCAGCTTGGGCAGCTCTTCCTATGGCTACACCTTC.

The CDR3 reads CASSNWDRAPYEQYF. The CDR3 DNA follows: TGTGCCAGCAGTAATTGGGACAGGGCCCCTTACGAGCAGTACTTC. The chain carries TRBV6-5 and TRBJ2-7; 9 nucleotides align to TRBD1. The germline V gene has CDR1 MNHEY and CDR2 SVGAGI. The CDR3 length is 15 residues. The trim removed 5 bases at V and 4 bases at J, leaving 9 bases unmatched.

In its sample, this clone was seen a few times. The chain joins TRBV30 to TRBJ1-4, with 7 positions matching TRBD1. CDR3 length: 15 residues. The ends lost 0 bases at V and 3 bases at J; junction bases unmatched: 4. CDR1 and CDR2 (germline): GTSNPN, SVGIG (reference sequence). The CDR3 DNA sequence: TGTGCCTGGAGTGTACGCGGGACAGCTAATGAAAAACTGTTTTTT. It translates to CAWSVRGTANEKLFF.

This clone was seen only a few times. The CDR3 protein is CASSKRTKAYEQYF. The DNA of the CDR3 is TGTGCCAGCAGTAAGAGGACAAAAGCGTACGAGCAGTACTTC. This chain uses TRBV28 with TRBJ2-7; D may be TRBD1 (5 bases). Trimming removed 5 bases from V and 4 bases from J, with 15 bases in between. CDR3 length: 14 residues. Germline CDR1 reads MDHEN; CDR2 reads SYDVKM. The whole variable domain, filled in from reference TRBV28 and TRBJ2-7, reads DVKVTQSSRYLVKRTGEKVFLECVQDMDHENMFWYRQDPGLGLRLIYFSYDVKMKEKGDIPEGYSVSREKKERFSLILESASTNQTSMYLCASSKRTKAYEQYFGPGTRLTVT.

This rearrangement joins TRBV28 to TRBJ1-3; 8 nucleotides match TRBD1. Germline CDR1 and CDR2: MDHEN and SYDVKM. This CDR3 contains 16 residues. Trimming took 4 bases from V and 1 from J; bases not matched to a gene: 6. The CDR3, as DNA: TGTGCCAGCAGTTCAGGACAGGGAGGGTCTGGAAACACCATATATTTT. Residues: CASSSGQGGSGNTIYF.

The chain links TRBV27 to TRBJ2-7, with 8 bases identical to TRBD1. The CDR3 consists of 16 residues. Germline trimming cut 4 bases from V and 2 bases from J; bases unmatched to any gene: 10. CDR1 MNHEY and CDR2 SMNVEV come from the germline V gene (reference sequence). DNA of the CDR3: TGTGCCAGCAGTTACCGCTTGACAGGGGCCACCTACGAGCAGTACTTC. Residues: CASSYRLTGATYEQYF.

The chain has TRBV6-4 and TRBJ2-5, with 7 bases matching TRBD1. V lost 6 bases, J lost 5 bases, and 6 bases stayed unmatched. Germline CDR1 and CDR2: MRHNA and SNTAGT. The CDR3 has 13 amino acids. The CDR3 reads CASSRDSGETQYF. The DNA for the CDR3 is TGTGCCAGCAGCCGGGACAGCGGTGAGACCCAGTACTTC.

Concerning this clone: The sample holds other DNA sequences that translate to the same CDR3. The chain employs TRBV27 and TRBJ2-7; TRBD2 matches 10 bases. V shed 5 bases, J shed 5 bases, and the junction held 6 bases outside the gene matches. This CDR3 has 14 residues. The germline V gene has CDR1 MNHEY and CDR2 SMNVEV (reference sequence). CDR3 nucleotide sequence: TGTGCCAGCAGTCCCCTAGCGGGAGAAGACGAGCAGTACTTC. Translating gives CASSPLAGEDEQYF.

This chain links TRBV5-1 with TRBJ2-5, with TRBD1 identical over 10 bases. V trimming: 4 bases; J trimming: 2 bases; junction bases outside the gene matches: 5. The germline CDR1 and CDR2 sequences are SGHRS and YFSETQ. The CDR3 has 15 residues. CDR3 residues: CASSAGTGAQETQYF. Written as DNA, the CDR3 is TGCGCCAGCAGCGCCGGGACAGGGGCACAAGAGACCCAGTACTTC.

The V call is TRBV6-5, the J call TRBJ1-2; D might be TRBD1 (6 bases). V was shortened by 7 bases and J by 5 bases, with 17 bases between the two germline ends. Germline-derived CDR1 and CDR2 are MNHEY and SVGAGI. CDR3 length equals 14 residues. The CDR3 loop reads CASTDQGRPYGYTF. The CDR3 DNA follows: TGTGCCAGCACCGATCAGGGGAGACCATATGGCTACACCTTC.

This chain connects TRBV7-8 to TRBJ1-5, with D hard to call. V lost 1 base and J 0 bases, leaving 13 bases between the germline ends. There are 17 residues in the CDR3. CDR1 is SGHVS, CDR2 FQNEAQ, per germline. This CDR3 is CASSLDLGTVSNQPQHF. CDR3 sequence (DNA): TGTGCCAGCAGCTTAGATCTGGGTACAGTTAGCAATCAGCCCCAGCATTTT.

V gene TRBV5-4 combines with J gene TRBJ1-2; D not resolved. In germline, CDR1 is SGHNT, CDR2 YYREEE (reference sequence). V shed 0 bases and J shed 0 bases, with 6 bases lying between them. CDR3 length: 14 residues. The CDR3, as DNA: TGTGCCAGCAGCTTGGCCGGGTCTAACTATGGCTACACCTTC. Protein: CASSLAGSNYGYTF.

The chain combines TRBV24-1 with TRBJ2-1; D uncertain. CDR1 is KGHDR and CDR2 is SFDVKD in the germline V gene. The CDR3 consists of 11 residues. The V and J ends lost 0 bases and 14 bases respectively, with 7 bases between them. As DNA, the CDR3 is TGTGCCACCAGTGATTTGTATCGGGAGTTCTTC. Residues: CATSDLYREFF.

The rearrangement links TRBV5-1 to TRBJ2-1, with D tentatively TRBD2 (5 bases). Germline V gene data show CDR1 as SGHRS and CDR2 as YFSETQ. This CDR3 region has 16 residues. Trimming took 4 bases from V and 3 from J, leaving 17 bases between them. The CDR3 spells CASSRIRDGNYNEQFF. The CDR3 bases are TGCGCCAGCAGCCGTATCCGGGATGGGAACTACAATGAGCAGTTCTTC.

The genes are TRBV18 and TRBJ2-7, with 8 bases fitting TRBD1. The ends lost 6 bases at V and 6 bases at J; junction bases unmatched: 7. The V gene's germline CDR1 is KGHSH and CDR2 LQKENI. This CDR3 contains 13 residues. The CDR3 is CASSSTGVGEQYF. Written as DNA, the CDR3 is TGTGCCAGCTCGTCGACAGGGGTGGGCGAGCAGTACTTC.

The V and J genes are TRBV5-1 and TRBJ2-7; 13 positions match TRBD2. The V segment lost 2 bases and the J segment 2 bases; nucleotides outside the gene matches: 7. Germline CDR1 and CDR2: SGHRS and YFSETQ. The CDR3 covers 17 residues. The CDR3 loop is CASSLQGLAGPPYEQYF. Written as DNA, the CDR3 is TGCGCCAGCAGCTTACAGGGACTAGCGGGACCGCCCTACGAGCAGTACTTC.

This chain links TRBV7-2 with TRBJ1-1; 10 nucleotides line up with TRBD1. CDR1 is SGHTA, CDR2 FQGNSA, per germline. CDR3 length: 15 residues. Trimming at V came to 5 bases and at J to 5 bases, leaving 8 bases not matched to a gene. This CDR3 reads CASSPQPGQGTEAFF. The CDR3 DNA reads TGTGCCAGCAGCCCTCAACCGGGACAGGGGACTGAAGCTTTCTTT.